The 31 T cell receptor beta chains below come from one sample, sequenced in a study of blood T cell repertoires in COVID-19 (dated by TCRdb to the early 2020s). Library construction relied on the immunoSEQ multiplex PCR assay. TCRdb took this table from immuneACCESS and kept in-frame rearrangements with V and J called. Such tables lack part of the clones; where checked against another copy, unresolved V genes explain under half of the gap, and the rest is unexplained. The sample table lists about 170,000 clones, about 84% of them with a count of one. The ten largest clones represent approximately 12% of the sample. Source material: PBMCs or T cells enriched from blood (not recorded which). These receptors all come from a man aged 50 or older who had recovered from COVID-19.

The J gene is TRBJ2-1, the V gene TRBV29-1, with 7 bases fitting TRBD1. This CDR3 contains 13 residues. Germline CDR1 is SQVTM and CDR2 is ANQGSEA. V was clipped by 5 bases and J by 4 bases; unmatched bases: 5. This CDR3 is CSVLRGRYNEQFF. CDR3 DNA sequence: TGCAGCGTTTTGAGGGGGCGATACAATGAGCAGTTCTTC.

The CDR3 DNA reads as TGTGCCTGGAGTGTATCATCAGGGGGAGGTGGCTACACCTTC. This gives the protein CAWSVSSGGGGYTF. The rearrangement joins TRBV30 to TRBJ1-2; 7 nucleotides line up with TRBD1. Trimming removed 0 bases from V and 7 bases from J; junction bases left unmatched: 8. Germline V gene sequence: CDR1 GTSNPN, CDR2 SVGIG (reference sequence). This CDR3 has 14 amino acids.

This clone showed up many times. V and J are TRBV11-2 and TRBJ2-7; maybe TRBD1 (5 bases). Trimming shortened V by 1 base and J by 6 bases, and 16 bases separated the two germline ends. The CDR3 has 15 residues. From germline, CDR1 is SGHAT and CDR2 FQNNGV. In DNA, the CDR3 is TGTGCCAGCAGCTTAGTCCAGGGTACTCGGCGCGAGCAGTACTTC. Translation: CASSLVQGTRREQYF. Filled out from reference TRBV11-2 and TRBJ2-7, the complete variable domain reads EAGVAQSPRYKIIEKRQSVAFWCNPISGHATLYWYQQILGQGPKLLIQFQNNGVVDDSQLPKDRFSAERLKGVDSTLKIQPAKLEDSAVYLCASSLVQGTRREQYFGPGTRLTVT.

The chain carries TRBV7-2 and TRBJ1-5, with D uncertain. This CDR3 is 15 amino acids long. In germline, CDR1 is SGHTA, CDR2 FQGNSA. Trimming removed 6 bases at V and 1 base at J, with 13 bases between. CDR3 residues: CASSSPGVSNQPQHF. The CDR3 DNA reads TGTGCCAGCAGTTCACCCGGGGTGAGCAATCAGCCCCAGCATTTT. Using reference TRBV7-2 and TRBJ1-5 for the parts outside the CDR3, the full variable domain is GAGVSQSPSNKVTEKGKDVELRCDPISGHTALYWYRQSLGQGLEFLIYFQGNSAPDKSGLPSDRFSAERTGGSVSTLTIQRTQQEDSAVYLCASSSPGVSNQPQHFGDGTRLSIL.

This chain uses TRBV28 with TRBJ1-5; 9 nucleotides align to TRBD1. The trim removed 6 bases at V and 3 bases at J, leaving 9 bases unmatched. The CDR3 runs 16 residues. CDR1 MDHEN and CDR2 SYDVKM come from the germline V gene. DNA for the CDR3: TGTGCCAGCAGAACCGCCGGGACAGGGTACAATCAGCCCCAGCATTTT. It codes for CASRTAGTGYNQPQHF.

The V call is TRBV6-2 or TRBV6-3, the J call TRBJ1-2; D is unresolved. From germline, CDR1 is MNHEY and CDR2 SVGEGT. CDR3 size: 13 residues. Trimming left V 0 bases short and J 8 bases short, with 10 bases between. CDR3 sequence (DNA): TGTGCCAGCAGTTACTCGAGGGCAGAAGGCTACACCTTC. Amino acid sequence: CASSYSRAEGYTF.

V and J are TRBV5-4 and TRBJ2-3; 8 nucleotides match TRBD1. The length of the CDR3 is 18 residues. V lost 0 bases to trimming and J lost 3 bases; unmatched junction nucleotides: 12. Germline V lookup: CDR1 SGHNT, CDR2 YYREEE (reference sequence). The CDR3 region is CASSLGAGGFQITDTQYF. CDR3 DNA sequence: TGTGCCAGCAGCTTGGGGGCAGGGGGCTTTCAGATTACAGATACGCAGTATTTT.

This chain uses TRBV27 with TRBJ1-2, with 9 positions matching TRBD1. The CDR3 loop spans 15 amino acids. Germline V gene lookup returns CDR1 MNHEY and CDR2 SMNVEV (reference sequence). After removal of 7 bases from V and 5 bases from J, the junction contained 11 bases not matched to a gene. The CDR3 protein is CASTRTGTGIYGYTF. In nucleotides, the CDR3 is TGTGCCAGCACTCGCACCGGGACAGGGATTTATGGCTACACCTTC.

DNA for the CDR3: TGTGCCAGCAGCTACAGGACCGGCTCTGGAAACACCATATATTTT. Amino acid sequence: CASSYRTGSGNTIYF. The chain couples TRBV7-2 to TRBJ1-3; D possibly corresponds to TRBD1 (5 bases). The CDR3 totals 15 residues. The germline V and J ends were trimmed by 4 bases and 0 bases, with 10 bases remaining between them. Per the germline V gene, CDR1 is SGHTA and CDR2 is FQGNSA.

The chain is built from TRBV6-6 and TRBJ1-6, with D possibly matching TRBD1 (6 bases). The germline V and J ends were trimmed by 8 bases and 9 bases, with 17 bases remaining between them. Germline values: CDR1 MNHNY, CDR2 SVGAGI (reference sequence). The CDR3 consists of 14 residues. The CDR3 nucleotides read TGTGCCAGCCGGGTGGAGGGGGAGGGTTCACCCCTCCACTTT. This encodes CASRVEGEGSPLHF.

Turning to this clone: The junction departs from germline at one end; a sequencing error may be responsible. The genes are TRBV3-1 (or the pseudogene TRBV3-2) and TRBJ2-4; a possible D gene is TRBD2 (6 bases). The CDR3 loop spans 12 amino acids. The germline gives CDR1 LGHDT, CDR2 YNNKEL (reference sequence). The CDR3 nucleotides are TGTGCCAGCAGCCAAATGGGCGGGGAAGGTTTCTTC. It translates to CASSQMGGEGFF.

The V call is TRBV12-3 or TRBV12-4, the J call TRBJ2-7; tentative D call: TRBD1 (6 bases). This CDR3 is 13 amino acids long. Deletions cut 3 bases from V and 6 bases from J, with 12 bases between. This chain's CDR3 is CASSFGGQLEQYF. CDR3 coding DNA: TGTGCCAGCAGTTTTGGGGGACAACTCGAGCAGTACTTC.

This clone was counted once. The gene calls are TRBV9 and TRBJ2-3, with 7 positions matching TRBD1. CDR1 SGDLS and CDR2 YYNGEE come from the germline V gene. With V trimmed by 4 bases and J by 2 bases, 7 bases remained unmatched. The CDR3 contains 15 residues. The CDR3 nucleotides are TGTGCCAGCAGCCTGAGGACAGGCCTCACAGATACGCAGTATTTT. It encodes CASSLRTGLTDTQYF.

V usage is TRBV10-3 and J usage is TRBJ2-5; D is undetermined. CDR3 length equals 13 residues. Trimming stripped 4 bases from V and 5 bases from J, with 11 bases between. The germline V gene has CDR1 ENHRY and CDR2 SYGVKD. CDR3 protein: CAISVNSRETQYF. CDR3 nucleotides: TGTGCCATCAGTGTGAATAGTCGGGAGACCCAGTACTTC.

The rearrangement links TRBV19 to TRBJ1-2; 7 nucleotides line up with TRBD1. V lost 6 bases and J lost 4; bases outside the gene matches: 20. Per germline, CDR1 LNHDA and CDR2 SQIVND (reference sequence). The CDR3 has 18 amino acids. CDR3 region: CASRKDNRGSPHLYGYTF. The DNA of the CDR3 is TGTGCCAGTAGAAAAGACAACAGGGGTAGTCCCCACCTCTATGGCTACACCTTC.

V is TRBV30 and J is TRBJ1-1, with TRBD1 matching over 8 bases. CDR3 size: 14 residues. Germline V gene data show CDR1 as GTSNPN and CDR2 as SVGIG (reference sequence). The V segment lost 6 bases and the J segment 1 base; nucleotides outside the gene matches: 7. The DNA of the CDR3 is TGTGCCTGCCTTAGGACAGGGAAGAACACTGAAGCTTTCTTT. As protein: CACLRTGKNTEAFF.

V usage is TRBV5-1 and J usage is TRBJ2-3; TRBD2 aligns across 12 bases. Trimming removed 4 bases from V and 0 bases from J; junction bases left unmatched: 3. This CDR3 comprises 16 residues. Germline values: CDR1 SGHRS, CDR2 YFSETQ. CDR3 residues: CASSGLAGGSTDTQYF. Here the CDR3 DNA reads TGCGCCAGCAGCGGCCTAGCGGGGGGGAGCACAGATACGCAGTATTTT.

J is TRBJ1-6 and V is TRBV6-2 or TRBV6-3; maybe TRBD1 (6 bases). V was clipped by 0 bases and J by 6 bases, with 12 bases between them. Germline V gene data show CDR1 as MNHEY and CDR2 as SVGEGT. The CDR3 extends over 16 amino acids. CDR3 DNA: TGTGCCAGCAGTTACTCGTCTATAGGGGGTAATTCACCCCTCCACTTT. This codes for CASSYSSIGGNSPLHF.

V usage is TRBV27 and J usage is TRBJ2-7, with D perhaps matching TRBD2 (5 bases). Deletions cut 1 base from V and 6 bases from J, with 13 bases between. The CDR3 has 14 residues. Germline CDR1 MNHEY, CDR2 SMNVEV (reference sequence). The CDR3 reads CASSLYDGIGEQYF. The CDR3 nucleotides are TGTGCCAGCAGTTTATATGACGGGATAGGCGAGCAGTACTTC.

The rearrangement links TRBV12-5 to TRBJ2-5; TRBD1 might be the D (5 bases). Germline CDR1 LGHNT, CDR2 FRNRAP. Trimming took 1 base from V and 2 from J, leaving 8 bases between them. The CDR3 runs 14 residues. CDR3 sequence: CASGLGTPQETQYF. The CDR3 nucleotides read TGTGCTAGTGGTTTGGGGACACCGCAAGAGACCCAGTACTTC.

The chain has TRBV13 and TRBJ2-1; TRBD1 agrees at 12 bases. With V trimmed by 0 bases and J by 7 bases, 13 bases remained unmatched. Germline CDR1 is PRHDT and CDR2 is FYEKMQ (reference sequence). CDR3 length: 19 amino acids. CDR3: CASSLGGGGRGQGANEQFF. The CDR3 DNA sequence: TGTGCCAGCAGCTTAGGAGGAGGAGGAAGGGGACAGGGGGCGAATGAGCAGTTCTTC.

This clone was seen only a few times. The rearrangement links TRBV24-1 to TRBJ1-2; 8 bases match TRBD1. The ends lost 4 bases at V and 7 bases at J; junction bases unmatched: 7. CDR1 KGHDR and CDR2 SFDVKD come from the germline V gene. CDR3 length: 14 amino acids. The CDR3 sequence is CATSDRSDRGGYTF. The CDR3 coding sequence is TGTGCCACCAGTGACCGTTCCGACAGGGGTGGCTACACCTTC.

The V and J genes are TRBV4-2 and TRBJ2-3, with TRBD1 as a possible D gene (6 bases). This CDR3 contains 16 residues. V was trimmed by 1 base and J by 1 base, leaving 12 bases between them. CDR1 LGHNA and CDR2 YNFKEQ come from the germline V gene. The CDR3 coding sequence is TGTGCCAGCAGCCAAGGGGGGCCGACCGGCACAGATACGCAGTATTTT. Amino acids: CASSQGGPTGTDTQYF.

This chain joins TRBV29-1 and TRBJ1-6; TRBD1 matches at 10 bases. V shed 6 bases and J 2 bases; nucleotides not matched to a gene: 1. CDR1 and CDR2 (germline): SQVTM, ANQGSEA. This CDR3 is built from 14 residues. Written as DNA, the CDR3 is TGCAGCGTGGGGACAGGGGCCTATAATTCACCCCTCCACTTT. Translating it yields CSVGTGAYNSPLHF.

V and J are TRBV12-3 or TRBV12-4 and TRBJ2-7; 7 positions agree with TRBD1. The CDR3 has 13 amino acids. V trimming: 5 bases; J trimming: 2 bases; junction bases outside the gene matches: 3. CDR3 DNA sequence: TGTGCCAGCAGTGCCGGGACAGCCTACGAGCAGTACTTC. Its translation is CASSAGTAYEQYF.

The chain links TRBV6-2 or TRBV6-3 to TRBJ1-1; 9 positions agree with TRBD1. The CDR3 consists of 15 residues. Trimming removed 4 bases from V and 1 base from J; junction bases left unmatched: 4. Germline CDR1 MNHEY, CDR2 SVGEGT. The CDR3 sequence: CASSFSTGGNTEAFF. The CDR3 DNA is TGTGCCAGCAGTTTTTCGACAGGGGGGAACACTGAAGCTTTCTTT.

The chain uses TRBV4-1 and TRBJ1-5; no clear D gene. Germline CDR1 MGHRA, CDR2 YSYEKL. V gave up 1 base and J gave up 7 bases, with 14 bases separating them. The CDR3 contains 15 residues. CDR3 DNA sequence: TGCGCCAGCAGCCAAGCCGTGGAGGGAGGACAGCCCCAGCATTTT. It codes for CASSQAVEGGQPQHF.

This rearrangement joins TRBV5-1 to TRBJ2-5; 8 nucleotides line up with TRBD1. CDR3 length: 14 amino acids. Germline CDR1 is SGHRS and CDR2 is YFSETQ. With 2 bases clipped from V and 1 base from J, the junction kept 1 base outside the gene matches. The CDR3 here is CASSFGQGQETQYF. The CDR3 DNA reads TGCGCCAGCAGCTTCGGACAGGGCCAAGAGACCCAGTACTTC.

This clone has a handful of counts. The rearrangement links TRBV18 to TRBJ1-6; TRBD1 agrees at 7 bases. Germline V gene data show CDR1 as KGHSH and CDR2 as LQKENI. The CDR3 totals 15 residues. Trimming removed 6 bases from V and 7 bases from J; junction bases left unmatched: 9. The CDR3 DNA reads TGTGCCAGCTCGCTTGACAGGGTGCAAAATTCACCCCTCCACTTT. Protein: CASSLDRVQNSPLHF.

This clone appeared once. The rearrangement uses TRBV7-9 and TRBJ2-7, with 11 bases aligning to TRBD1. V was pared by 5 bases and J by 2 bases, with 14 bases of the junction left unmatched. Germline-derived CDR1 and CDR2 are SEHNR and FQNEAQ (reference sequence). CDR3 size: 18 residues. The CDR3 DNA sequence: TGTGCCAGCAGCCCGCGCTGGAGGGACAGGGGGGTCACCTACGAGCAGTACTTC. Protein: CASSPRWRDRGVTYEQYF.

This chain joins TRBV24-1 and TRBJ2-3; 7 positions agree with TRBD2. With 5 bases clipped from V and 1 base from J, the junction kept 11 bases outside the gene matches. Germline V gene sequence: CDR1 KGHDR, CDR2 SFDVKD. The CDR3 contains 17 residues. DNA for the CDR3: TGTGCCACCAGTGCCACGGGCAGCGCGGGGGGCACAGATACGCAGTATTTT. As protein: CATSATGSAGGTDTQYF.